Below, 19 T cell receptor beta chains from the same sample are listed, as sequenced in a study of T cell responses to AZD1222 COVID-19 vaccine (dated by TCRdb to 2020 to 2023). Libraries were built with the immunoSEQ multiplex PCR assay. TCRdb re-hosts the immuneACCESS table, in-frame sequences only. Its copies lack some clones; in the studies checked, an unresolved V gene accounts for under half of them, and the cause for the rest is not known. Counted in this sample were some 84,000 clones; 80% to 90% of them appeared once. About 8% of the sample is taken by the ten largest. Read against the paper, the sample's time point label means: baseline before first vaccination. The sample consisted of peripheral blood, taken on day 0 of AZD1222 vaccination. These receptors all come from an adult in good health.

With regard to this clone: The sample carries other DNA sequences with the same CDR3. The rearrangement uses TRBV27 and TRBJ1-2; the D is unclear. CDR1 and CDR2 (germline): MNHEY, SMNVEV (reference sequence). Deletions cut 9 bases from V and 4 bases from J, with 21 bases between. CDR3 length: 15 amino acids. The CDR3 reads CASSSARRTIYGYTF. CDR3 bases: TGTGCCAGTAGCTCGGCCCGGAGGACTATCTATGGCTACACCTTC.

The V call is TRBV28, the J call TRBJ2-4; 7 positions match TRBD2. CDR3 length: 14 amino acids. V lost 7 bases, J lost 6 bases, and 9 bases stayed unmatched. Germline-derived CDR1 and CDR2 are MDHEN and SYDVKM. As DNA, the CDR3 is TGTGCCAGCAAAAGGCCCGGGGAGGGAAACATTCAGTACTTC. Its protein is CASKRPGEGNIQYF. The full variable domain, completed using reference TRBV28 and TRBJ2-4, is DVKVTQSSRYLVKRTGEKVFLECVQDMDHENMFWYRQDPGLGLRLIYFSYDVKMKEKGDIPEGYSVSREKKERFSLILESASTNQTSMYLCASKRPGEGNIQYFGAGTRLSVL.

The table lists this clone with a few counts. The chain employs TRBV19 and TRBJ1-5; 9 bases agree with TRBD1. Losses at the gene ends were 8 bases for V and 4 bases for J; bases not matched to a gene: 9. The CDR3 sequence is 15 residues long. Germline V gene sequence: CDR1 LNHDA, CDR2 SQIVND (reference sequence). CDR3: CASLGGQGVNQPQHF. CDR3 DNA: TGTGCCAGTCTCGGGGGACAGGGTGTTAATCAGCCCCAGCATTTT.

The CDR3 bases are TGTGCCAGCAGCTCAGGGGGCGCTGAAGTCTATGGCTACACCTTC. Residues: CASSSGGAEVYGYTF. This sequence joins TRBV28 and TRBJ1-2; 8 bases are shared with TRBD1. Germline loops: CDR1 MDHEN, CDR2 SYDVKM. The V and J ends lost 6 bases and 4 bases, in that order; junction bases with no gene match: 10. CDR3 length: 15 amino acids.

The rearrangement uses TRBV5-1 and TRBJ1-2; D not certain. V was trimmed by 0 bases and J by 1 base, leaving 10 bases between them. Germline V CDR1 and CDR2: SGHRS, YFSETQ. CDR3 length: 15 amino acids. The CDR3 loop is CASSLAETDNYGYTF. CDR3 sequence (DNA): TGCGCCAGCAGCTTGGCCGAAACAGATAACTATGGCTACACCTTC.

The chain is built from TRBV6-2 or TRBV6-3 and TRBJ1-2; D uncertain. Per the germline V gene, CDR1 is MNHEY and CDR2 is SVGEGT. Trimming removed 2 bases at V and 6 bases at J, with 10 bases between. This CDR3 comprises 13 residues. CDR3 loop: CASSYEGKDGYTF. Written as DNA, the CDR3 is TGTGCCAGCAGTTACGAGGGAAAGGATGGCTACACCTTC.

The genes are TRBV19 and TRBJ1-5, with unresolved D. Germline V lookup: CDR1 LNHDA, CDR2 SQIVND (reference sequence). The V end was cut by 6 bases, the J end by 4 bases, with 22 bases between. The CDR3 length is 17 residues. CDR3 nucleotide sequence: TGTGCCAGTAGCCCGAACCTTGGAAGGGTTGGTAATCAGCCCCAGCATTTT. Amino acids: CASSPNLGRVGNQPQHF.

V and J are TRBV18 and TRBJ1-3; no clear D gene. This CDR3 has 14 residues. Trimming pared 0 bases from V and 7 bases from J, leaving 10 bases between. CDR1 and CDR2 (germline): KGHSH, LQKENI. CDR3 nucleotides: TGTGCCAGCTCACCACCAGCCAGAGATAACACCATATATTTT. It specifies CASSPPARDNTIYF.

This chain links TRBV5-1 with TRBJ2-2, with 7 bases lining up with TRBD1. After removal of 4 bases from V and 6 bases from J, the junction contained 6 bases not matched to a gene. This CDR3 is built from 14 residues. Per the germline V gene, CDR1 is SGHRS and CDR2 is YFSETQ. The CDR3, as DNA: TGCGCCAGCAGCGGGGACAGTAACCCCGGGGAGCTGTTTTTT. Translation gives CASSGDSNPGELFF.

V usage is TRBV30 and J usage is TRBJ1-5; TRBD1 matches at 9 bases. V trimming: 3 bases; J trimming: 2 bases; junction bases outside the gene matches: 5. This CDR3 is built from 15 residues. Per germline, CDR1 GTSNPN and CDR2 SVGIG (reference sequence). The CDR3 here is CAWSTGGSGNQPQHF. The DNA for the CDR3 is TGTGCCTGGAGCACAGGGGGCTCTGGCAATCAGCCCCAGCATTTT.

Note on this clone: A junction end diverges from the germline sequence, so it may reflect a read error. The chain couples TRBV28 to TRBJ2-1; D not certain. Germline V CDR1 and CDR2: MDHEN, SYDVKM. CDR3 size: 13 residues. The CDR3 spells CASTPPHGNEQFF. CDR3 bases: TGTGCTAGCACCCCCCCGCACGGGAATGAGCAGTTCTTC.

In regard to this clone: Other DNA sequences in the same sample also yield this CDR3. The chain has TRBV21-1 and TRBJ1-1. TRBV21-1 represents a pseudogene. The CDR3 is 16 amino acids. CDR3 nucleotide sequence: TGTGCCAGCAGCAAAGCGTATGGAGGATTGAACACTGAAGCTTTCTTT. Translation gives CASSKAYGGLNTEAFF.

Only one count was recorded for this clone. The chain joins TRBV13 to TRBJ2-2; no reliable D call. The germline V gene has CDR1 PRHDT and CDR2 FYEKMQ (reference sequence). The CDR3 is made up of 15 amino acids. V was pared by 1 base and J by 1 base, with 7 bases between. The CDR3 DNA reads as TGTGCCAGCAGCTTAGCCAGAAAGAACACCGGGGAGCTGTTTTTT. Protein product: CASSLARKNTGELFF. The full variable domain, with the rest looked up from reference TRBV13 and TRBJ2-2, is AAGVIQSPRHLIKEKRETATLKCYPIPRHDTVYWYQQGPGQDPQFLISFYEKMQSDKGSIPDRFSAQQFSDYHSELNMSSLELGDSALYFCASSLARKNTGELFFGEGSRLTVL.

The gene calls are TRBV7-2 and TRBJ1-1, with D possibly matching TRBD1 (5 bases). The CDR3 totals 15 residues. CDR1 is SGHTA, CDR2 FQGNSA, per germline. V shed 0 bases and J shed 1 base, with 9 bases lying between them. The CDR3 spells CASSLAGAGNTEAFF. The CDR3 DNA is TGTGCCAGCAGCTTAGCAGGGGCGGGGAACACTGAAGCTTTCTTT.

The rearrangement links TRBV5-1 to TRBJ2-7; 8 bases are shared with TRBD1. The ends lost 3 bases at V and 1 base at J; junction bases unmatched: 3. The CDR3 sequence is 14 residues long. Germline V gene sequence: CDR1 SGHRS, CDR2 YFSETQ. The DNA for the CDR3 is TGCGCCAGCAGCTCGGGACAGGCTTCCTACGAGCAGTACTTC. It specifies CASSSGQASYEQYF.

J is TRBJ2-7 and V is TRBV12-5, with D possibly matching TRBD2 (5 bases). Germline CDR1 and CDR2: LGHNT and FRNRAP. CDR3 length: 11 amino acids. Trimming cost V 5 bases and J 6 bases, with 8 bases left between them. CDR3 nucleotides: TGTGCTAGTGGTCACGGACTCGAGCAGTACTTC. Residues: CASGHGLEQYF. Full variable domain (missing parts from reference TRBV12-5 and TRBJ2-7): DARVTQTPRHKVTEMGQEVTMRCQPILGHNTVFWYRQTMMQGLELLAYFRNRAPLDDSGMPKDRFSAEMPDATLATLKIQPSEPRDSAVYFCASGHGLEQYFGPGTRLTVT.

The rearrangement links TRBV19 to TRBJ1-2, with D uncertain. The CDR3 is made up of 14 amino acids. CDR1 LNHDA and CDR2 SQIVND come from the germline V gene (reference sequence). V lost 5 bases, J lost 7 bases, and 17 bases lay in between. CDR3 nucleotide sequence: TGTGCCAGTAGTGATCCGGGGAATTCACGTGGCTACACCTTC. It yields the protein CASSDPGNSRGYTF.

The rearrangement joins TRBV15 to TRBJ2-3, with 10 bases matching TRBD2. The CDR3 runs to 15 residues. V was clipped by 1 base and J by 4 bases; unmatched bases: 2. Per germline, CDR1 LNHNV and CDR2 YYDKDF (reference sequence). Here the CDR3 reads CATSRVAGGADTQYF. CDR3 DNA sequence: TGTGCCACCAGCAGAGTAGCGGGAGGCGCAGATACGCAGTATTTT.

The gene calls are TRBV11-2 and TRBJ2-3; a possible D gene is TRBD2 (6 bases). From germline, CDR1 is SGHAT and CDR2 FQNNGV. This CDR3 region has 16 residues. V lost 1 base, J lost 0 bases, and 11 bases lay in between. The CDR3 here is CASSLGLGTSTDTQYF. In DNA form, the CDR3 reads TGTGCCAGCAGCTTAGGTCTCGGGACTAGCACAGATACGCAGTATTTT.